This T cell receptor beta chain was profiled in a study of post-analysis software for immune sequencing data (dated by TCRdb to 2015 to 2017). Some background on the complete study: Recorded disease courses included relapsing-remitting, secondary progressive and progressive-relapsing multiple sclerosis, with some patients lacking subtype annotation. The patient repertoires were compared against around 11 previously published healthy control repertoires obtained from donors aged about 6 to 28 years. A subset of samples was prepared in parallel using single-end sample barcoding, then pooled and co-amplified after Illumina adapter ligation.

Turning to this clonotype: Its recognized antigen is unknown. No much larger clonotype is one base removed from it; base qualities were not supplied.

Library prep was done by PCR. The reads were generated on an Illumina HiSeq 2500. To reduce PCR and sequencing biases, unique molecular identifiers were built into the TCR beta cDNA libraries. Per 1 to 10 million input T cells, some 500,000 cDNA molecules were obtained, such that each molecule approximated one T cell. The patient libraries were prepared and sequenced using the same protocol as the earlier healthy control dataset. Samples belonging to the same batch were prepared together, multiplexed and sequenced on a shared HiSeq lane. The paper's data handling went like this. Raw barcoded reads were processed with MIGEC, and single-read molecular identifier groups were discarded before consensus assembly and CDR3 extraction. VDJtools was used for post-analysis of the clonotype tables, with diversity normalized by down-sampling every dataset to the smallest sample size. To correct batch-related cross-sample contamination, repertoire overlap clustering matched CDR3 amino acid sequences but not nucleotide sequences. TCRdb trimmed public reads at Q25 via fastp, called clones via MiXCR and kept in-frame beta chains. Here each entry gathers all rows of one CDR3 protein and keeps the most common genes and DNA. The V and J calls were determined by TCRdb, not by the authors. This sample gives 650,000 to 900,000 distinct CDR3 sequences in total; around 45% of them show up just once. The ten top clones hold roughly 4.9% of the sample.

What the authors observed across the whole study: Direct clustering with F measure showed strong co-clustering of samples prepared in the same batch, prompting a batch-effect correction. The control group was slightly older than the multiple sclerosis patient group. Significantly higher frequencies in patients than in controls were found for five TRBV segments, including TRBV5-6, TRBV5-1 and TRBV20-1. Multiple sclerosis patients had significantly lower normalized Chao1 diversity than controls, a result that suggests substantial peripheral T-cell clonal expansion.

TCR beta repertoires were profiled from peripheral blood of approximately 13 young patients with multiple sclerosis to demonstrate the VDJtools post-analysis software. The multiple sclerosis patients were children and adolescents ranging in age from 6 to 15 years. The CDR3 measures 15 amino acids from cysteine to phenylalanine. The only DNA kept is the CDR3, 45 bases in frame from the first base. The germline V gene specifies SNHLY as CDR1 and FYNNEI as CDR2. A distance of 18 bases separates the germline ends of V and J, which lose 6 bases and 4 bases respectively. Material for sequencing was blood. This TCR derives from a girl aged 5-17 years with multiple sclerosis. The chain is made from TRBV2 and TRBJ1-1, with TRBD1 perhaps the D gene, on 6 matching bases. Here is the DNA: TGTGCCAGCAGATGCGTCCTGACAGGCACCACTGAAGCTTTCTTT. The encoded protein is CASRCVLTGTTEAFF. Reference TRBV2 and TRBJ1-1 proteins supply the regions before and after the CDR3; the full variable domain is: EPEVTQTPSHQVTQMGQEVILRCVPISNHLYFYWYRQILGQKVEFLVSFYNNEISEKSEIFDDQFSVERPDGSNFTLKIRSTKLEDSAMYFCASRCVLTGTTEAFFGQGTRLTVV.